These 29 T cell receptor beta chains share one sample of origin, sequenced in a study of high-grade serous ovarian cancer treatment subgroups. Data came from immunoSEQ multiplex PCR; TCRdb stores just in-frame clones and leaves some out. The sample consists of thousands of clones, just over 70% of them appearing once. Tumor tissue was taken before any definitive surgery or chemotherapy was given. The sequenced material came from tumor tissue. Receptor source: a human donor with high-grade serous ovarian cancer.

In its sample, this clone is large (0.1 to 1%). V is TRBV9 and J is TRBJ1-2; maybe TRBD1 (5 bases). The CDR3 is 12 residues long. Trimming took off 5 bases at V and 8 bases at J, with 13 bases between the two ends. Germline V gene data show CDR1 as SGDLS and CDR2 as YYNGEE. The CDR3 region has the DNA TGTGCCAGCAGTCGCCGGGACGGAGGCTACACCTTC. Its protein product is CASSRRDGGYTF.

This clone appeared a few times. The chain couples TRBV7-3 to TRBJ1-6, with TRBD1 as a possible D gene (6 bases). Trimming pared 5 bases from V and 5 bases from J, leaving 19 bases between. CDR3 length: 17 amino acids. CDR1 is SGHTA, CDR2 FQGTGA, per germline. DNA for the CDR3: TGTGCCAGCAGCGACCATGGGAATAGGGGGAATAATTCACCCCTCCACTTT. It specifies CASSDHGNRGNNSPLHF.

The chain recombines TRBV19 with TRBJ2-5, with 7 positions matching TRBD2. Trimming cost V 0 bases and J 5 bases; bases outside gene matches: 6. The CDR3 runs to 15 residues. Germline V lookup: CDR1 LNHDA, CDR2 SQIVND (reference sequence). CDR3 nucleotides: TGTGCCAGTAGTATAGAACCAGGGAGGGAGGAGACCCAGTACTTC. It yields the protein CASSIEPGREETQYF.

The rearrangement uses TRBV5-1 and TRBJ2-5, with 11 bases that match TRBD1. The ends lost 3 bases at V and 3 bases at J; junction bases unmatched: 1. Germline-derived CDR1 and CDR2 are SGHRS and YFSETQ. There are 14 residues in the CDR3. The CDR3 DNA follows: TGCGCCAGCAGCTCGGGACAGGGGGAAGAGACCCAGTACTTC. Residues: CASSSGQGEETQYF.

This clone was seen once. The rearrangement joins TRBV7-3 to TRBJ2-3; 7 bases map to TRBD1. The V segment lost 5 bases and the J segment 4 bases; nucleotides outside the gene matches: 9. CDR1 and CDR2 from the germline V gene are SGHTA and FQGTGA. The CDR3 has 15 amino acids. CDR3 loop: CASSGSRQGSDTQYF. In DNA, the CDR3 is TGTGCCAGCAGCGGATCGAGACAGGGCTCAGATACGCAGTATTTT.

The CDR3 spells CASSLGTGGEQYF. CDR3 DNA: TGCGCCAGCAGCTTGGGGACAGGGGGGGAGCAGTACTTC. The V gene is TRBV5-1, the J gene TRBJ2-7, with 10 bases that match TRBD1. The ends lost 0 bases at V and 7 bases at J; junction bases unmatched: 1. The germline V gene has CDR1 SGHRS and CDR2 YFSETQ. The CDR3 runs 13 residues.

This clone is medium-sized (0.01 to 0.1%) by share. V usage is TRBV10-3 and J usage is TRBJ1-5, with 8 bases fitting TRBD1. The CDR3 extends over 14 amino acids. V dropped 10 bases and J dropped 3; count of bases not matched to a gene: 8. Germline V gene data show CDR1 as ENHRY and CDR2 as SYGVKD. The CDR3 here is CATKRDRNNQPQHF. The CDR3 bases are TGTGCCACCAAGAGGGACAGGAACAATCAGCCCCAGCATTTT.

The sample holds one count of this clone. The rearrangement links TRBV7-2 to TRBJ2-1; D gene uncertain. The germline V gene encodes CDR1 SGHTA and CDR2 FQGNSA. The V end lost 3 bases, the J end lost 7 bases, and 4 bases lay between the germline ends. The CDR3 is 11 residues long. CDR3 region: CASSLENEQFF. CDR3 bases: TGTGCCAGCAGCTTGGAGAATGAGCAGTTCTTC. The full variable domain, rest sourced from reference TRBV7-2 and TRBJ2-1, is GAGVSQSPSNKVTEKGKDVELRCDPISGHTALYWYRQSLGQGLEFLIYFQGNSAPDKSGLPSDRFSAERTGGSVSTLTIQRTQQEDSAVYLCASSLENEQFFGPGTRLTVL.

This clone ranks as medium-sized. V gene TRBV15 combines with J gene TRBJ1-1; D unclear. CDR1 and CDR2 from the germline V gene are LNHNV and YYDKDF (reference sequence). The CDR3 has 14 residues. V was trimmed by 1 base and J by 0 bases, leaving 6 bases between them. This CDR3 is CATSRAGMNTEAFF. CDR3 sequence (DNA): TGTGCCACCAGCAGAGCGGGGATGAACACTGAAGCTTTCTTT. The variable domain in full, completed from reference TRBV15 and TRBJ1-1, reads DAMVIQNPRYQVTQFGKPVTLSCSQTLNHNVMYWYQQKSSQAPKLLFHYYDKDFNNEADTPDNFQSRRPNTSFCFLDIRSPGLGDTAMYLCATSRAGMNTEAFFGQGTRLTVV.

The table lists this clone with a few counts. This sequence joins TRBV6-5 and TRBJ2-3; D may be TRBD1 (5 bases). The CDR3 has 13 amino acids. V was shortened by 6 bases and J by 2 bases, with 9 bases between the two germline ends. The V gene's germline CDR1 is MNHEY and CDR2 SVGAGI. The chain's CDR3 is CASRVTDTDTQYF. CDR3 nucleotide sequence: TGTGCCAGCAGGGTGACAGACACAGATACGCAGTATTTT.

This clone showed up just a few times. The V gene is TRBV19, the J gene TRBJ1-1, with 10 bases identical to TRBD1. The CDR3 is 13 residues long. V shed 7 bases, J shed 9 bases, and the junction held 8 bases outside the gene matches. The V gene's germline CDR1 is LNHDA and CDR2 SQIVND (reference sequence). In DNA, the CDR3 is TGTGCCAGTAAATCCGGACAGGGGGGAAAAGCTTTCTTT. This codes for CASKSGQGGKAFF.

V is TRBV2 and J is TRBJ2-5; TRBD1 is a possible D gene (6 bases). Trimming left V 4 bases short and J 5 bases short, with 20 bases between. Germline V lookup: CDR1 SNHLY, CDR2 FYNNEI. The CDR3 extends over 16 amino acids. CDR3 bases: TGTGCCAGCAGTGCCCAGGGGATTCGGGTGGGCGAGACCCAGTACTTC. It yields the protein CASSAQGIRVGETQYF.

The CDR3 loop is CASSLAGLTDLLNYGYTF. In DNA, the CDR3 is TGTGCCAGCAGCTTAGCGGGCTTAACCGACCTTCTTAACTATGGCTACACCTTC. This chain links TRBV7-2 with TRBJ1-2; D not certain. CDR1 and CDR2 from the germline V gene are SGHTA and FQGNSA. The CDR3 has 18 amino acids. V lost 0 bases and J lost 1, with 18 bases in between.

The chain couples TRBV9 to TRBJ2-7; 7 nucleotides agree with TRBD1. The CDR3 is 16 residues long. Germline CDR1 reads SGDLS; CDR2 reads YYNGEE. The trim removed 1 base at V and 4 bases at J, leaving 11 bases unmatched. CDR3 sequence (DNA): TGTGCCAGCAGCGTACGAGGCGAGGGGGCCCGGTACGAGCAGTACTTC. This encodes CASSVRGEGARYEQYF.

The chain uses TRBV19 and TRBJ2-5; D remains ambiguous. The closer fit of TRBJ2-7 to the DNA end suggests the J call may be wrong. The CDR3 contains 14 residues. CDR1 and CDR2 (germline): LNHDA, SQIVND (reference sequence). The CDR3 sequence is CASSSGILAIEQYF. As DNA, the CDR3 is TGTGCCAGTAGTTCAGGAATCCTTGCCATCGAGCAGTACTTC.

This clone was observed a single time. This chain connects TRBV7-2 to TRBJ1-5; the D gene is possibly TRBD1 (6 bases). The germline CDR1 and CDR2 sequences are SGHTA and FQGNSA. V lost 0 bases, J lost 7 bases, and 19 bases lay in between. This CDR3 has 17 amino acids. The CDR3 sequence: CASSLAIGTGSRQPQHF. As DNA, the CDR3 is TGTGCCAGCAGCTTAGCAATCGGCACAGGGAGTAGGCAGCCCCAGCATTTT.

The genes are TRBV5-6 and TRBJ2-2; no clear D. V lost 2 bases, J lost 0 bases, and 11 bases lay in between. The CDR3 has 16 amino acids. Germline values: CDR1 SGHDT, CDR2 YYEEEE. This CDR3 is CASSFLPLSNTGELFF. The CDR3 DNA sequence: TGTGCCAGCAGCTTTCTACCCCTTTCGAACACCGGGGAGCTGTTTTTT.

This clone qualifies as large. V is TRBV7-2 and J is TRBJ2-7; D tentatively fits TRBD1 or TRBD2 (6 bases each). The V gene's germline CDR1 is SGHTA and CDR2 FQGNSA. V was pared by 3 bases and J by 4 bases, with 16 bases between. The CDR3 has 15 amino acids. In DNA form, the CDR3 reads TGTGCCAGCAGCTTTGGAGGGGGAGAGGGGTACGAGCAGTACTTC. Amino acids: CASSFGGGEGYEQYF.

This chain connects TRBV5-1 to TRBJ1-2; D may be TRBD1 (5 bases). From germline, CDR1 is SGHRS and CDR2 YFSETQ. This CDR3 has 14 amino acids. V was shortened by 0 bases and J by 4 bases, with 10 bases between the two germline ends. DNA for the CDR3: TGCGCCAGCAGCTTGGAGACAGTATTCTATGGCTACACCTTC. Protein: CASSLETVFYGYTF. Full variable domain (missing parts from reference TRBV5-1 and TRBJ1-2): KAGVTQTPRYLIKTRGQQVTLSCSPISGHRSVSWYQQTPGQGLQFLFEYFSETQRNKGNFPGRFSGRQFSNSRSEMNVSTLELGDSALYLCASSLETVFYGYTFGSGTRLTVV.

The chain links TRBV7-9 to TRBJ2-5; D is uncertain. In germline, CDR1 is SEHNR, CDR2 FQNEAQ (reference sequence). CDR3 size: 11 residues. Deletions cut 5 bases from V and 5 bases from J, with 6 bases between. In DNA, the CDR3 is TGTGCCAGCAGCACGCGGGAGACCCAGTACTTC. Its protein is CASSTRETQYF.

The CDR3, as DNA: TGTGCCAGCAGCGCAGAGGGGACTAGCGGCCACTACGAGCAGTACTTC. This sequence encodes CASSAEGTSGHYEQYF. The rearrangement joins TRBV9 to TRBJ2-7; 11 bases are shared with TRBD2. The CDR3 runs 16 residues. CDR1 is SGDLS and CDR2 is YYNGEE in the germline V gene. The ends lost 3 bases at V and 3 bases at J; junction bases unmatched: 8.

This chain connects TRBV2 to TRBJ2-7; 7 bases are shared with TRBD2. The CDR3 loop spans 15 amino acids. Germline values: CDR1 SNHLY, CDR2 FYNNEI. J gave up 0 bases and V 7 bases, and 9 bases lay outside the gene matches. The CDR3 here is CASTPGGGSSYEQYF. CDR3 in DNA: TGTGCCAGCACCCCTGGGGGGGGGAGCTCCTACGAGCAGTACTTC.

This chain joins TRBV5-1 and TRBJ1-3, with D possibly TRBD1 on 5 matching bases. V was shortened by 4 bases and J by 0 bases, with 11 bases between the two germline ends. The CDR3 spans 15 residues. CDR1 SGHRS and CDR2 YFSETQ come from the germline V gene. The CDR3 loop reads CASSPDSLSGNTIYF. CDR3 DNA sequence: TGCGCCAGCAGCCCTGACAGCCTCTCTGGAAACACCATATATTTT.

This clone was counted once. This chain links TRBV7-2 with TRBJ2-5; perhaps TRBD2 as D (5 bases). CDR3 length: 15 amino acids. Trimming shortened V by 6 bases and J by 4 bases, and 18 bases separated the two germline ends. From germline, CDR1 is SGHTA and CDR2 FQGNSA. In DNA form, the CDR3 reads TGTGCCAGCAGTCCAAGCGGAGTGGGTGGAGAGACCCAGTACTTC. This sequence encodes CASSPSGVGGETQYF. The full variable domain, rest sourced from reference TRBV7-2 and TRBJ2-5, is GAGVSQSPSNKVTEKGKDVELRCDPISGHTALYWYRQSLGQGLEFLIYFQGNSAPDKSGLPSDRFSAERTGGSVSTLTIQRTQQEDSAVYLCASSPSGVGGETQYFGPGTRLLVL.

There are a few counts of this clone. This chain's CDR3 is CASSRDREFHEQYF. As DNA, the CDR3 is TGTGCCAGCAGTCGGGACAGGGAGTTCCACGAGCAGTACTTC. This sequence joins TRBV25-1 and TRBJ2-7; TRBD1 agrees at 9 bases. With V trimmed by 5 bases and J by 5 bases, 7 bases remained unmatched. Looked up from germline, CDR1 is MGHDK and CDR2 is SYGVNS. CDR3 size: 14 residues.

This sequence joins TRBV28 and TRBJ2-5; possible D gene TRBD1, 6 bases. CDR3 length: 12 residues. Germline CDR1 is MDHEN and CDR2 is SYDVKM. With 10 bases removed from V and 3 bases from J, the gap between germline ends came to 12 bases. CDR3 protein: CATLTGKETQYF. DNA for the CDR3: TGTGCCACCCTGACAGGAAAAGAGACCCAGTACTTC.

The chain uses TRBV4-1 and TRBJ2-2, with 7 bases identical to TRBD1. The germline V gene has CDR1 MGHRA and CDR2 YSYEKL. CDR3 length equals 17 residues. With 5 bases clipped from V and 0 bases from J, the junction kept 9 bases outside the gene matches. CDR3 in amino acids: CASSSPTGITNTGELFF. The CDR3, as DNA: TGCGCCAGCAGCTCGCCGACAGGGATAACGAACACCGGGGAGCTGTTTTTT.

This clone was counted a single time. The sample has other DNA sequences that encode this CDR3 too. V usage is TRBV6-1 and J usage is TRBJ1-4; a weak D match, TRBD1 (5 bases). V was pared by 3 bases and J by 7 bases, with 12 bases between. The CDR3 totals 14 residues. Germline CDR1 is MNHNS and CDR2 is SASEGT. This CDR3 reads CASSDEGRVEKLFF. DNA of the CDR3: TGTGCCAGCAGTGATGAGGGCAGGGTTGAAAAACTGTTTTTT.

The chain employs TRBV27 and TRBJ1-2; D remains unclear. V was cut by 3 bases and J by 3 bases, with 8 bases left in between. The CDR3 is 13 residues long. Per germline, CDR1 MNHEY and CDR2 SMNVEV (reference sequence). The CDR3 region has the DNA TGTGCCAGCAGTTTTTGGCGGGACTATGGCTACACCTTC. As protein: CASSFWRDYGYTF.